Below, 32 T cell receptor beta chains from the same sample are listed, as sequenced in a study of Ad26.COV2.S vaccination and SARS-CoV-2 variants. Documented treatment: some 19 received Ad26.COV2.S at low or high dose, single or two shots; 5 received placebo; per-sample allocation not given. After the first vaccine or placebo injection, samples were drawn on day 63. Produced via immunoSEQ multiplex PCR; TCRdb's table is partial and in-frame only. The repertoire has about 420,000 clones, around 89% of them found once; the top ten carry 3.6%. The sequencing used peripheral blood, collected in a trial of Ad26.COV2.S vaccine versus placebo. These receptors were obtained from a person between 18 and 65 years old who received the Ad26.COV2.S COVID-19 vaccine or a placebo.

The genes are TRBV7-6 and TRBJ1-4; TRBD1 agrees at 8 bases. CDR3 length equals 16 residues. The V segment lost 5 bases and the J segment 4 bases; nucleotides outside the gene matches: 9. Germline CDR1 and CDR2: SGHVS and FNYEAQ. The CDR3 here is CASSRTGSVNNEKLFF. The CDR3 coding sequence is TGTGCCAGCAGCCGGACAGGGAGCGTGAATAATGAAAAACTGTTTTTT.

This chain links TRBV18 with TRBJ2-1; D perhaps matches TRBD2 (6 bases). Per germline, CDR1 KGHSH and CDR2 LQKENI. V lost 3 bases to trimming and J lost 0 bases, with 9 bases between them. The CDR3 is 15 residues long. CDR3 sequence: CASSPIGGSYNEQFF. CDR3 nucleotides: TGTGCCAGCTCACCTATCGGGGGCTCCTACAATGAGCAGTTCTTC.

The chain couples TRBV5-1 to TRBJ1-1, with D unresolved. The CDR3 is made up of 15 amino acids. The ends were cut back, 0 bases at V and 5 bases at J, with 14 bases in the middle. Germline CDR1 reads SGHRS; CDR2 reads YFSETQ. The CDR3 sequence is CASSLAADTGTEAFF. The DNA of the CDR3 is TGCGCCAGCAGCTTGGCCGCTGACACCGGTACTGAAGCTTTCTTT.

CDR3 DNA: TGCGCCAGCAGCCAAGGTAGACACCGCTCCTACGAGCAGTACTTC. Protein: CASSQGRHRSYEQYF. The rearrangement joins TRBV4-3 to TRBJ2-7; D gene ambiguous. Trimming left V 1 base short and J 0 bases short, with 10 bases between. Germline V CDR1 and CDR2: LGHNA, YSLEER. The CDR3 is 15 residues long.

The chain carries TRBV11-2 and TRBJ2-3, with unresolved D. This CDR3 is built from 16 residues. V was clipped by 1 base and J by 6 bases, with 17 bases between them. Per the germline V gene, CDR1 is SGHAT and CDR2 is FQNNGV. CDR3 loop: CASSLGRVGLSDTQYF. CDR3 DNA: TGTGCCAGCAGCTTAGGCCGTGTAGGGTTATCCGATACGCAGTATTTT.

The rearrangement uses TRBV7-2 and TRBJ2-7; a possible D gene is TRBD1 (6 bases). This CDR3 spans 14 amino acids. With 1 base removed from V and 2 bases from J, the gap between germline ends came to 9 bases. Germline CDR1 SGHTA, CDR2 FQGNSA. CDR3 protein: CASSLDHRAYEQYF. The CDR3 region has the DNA TGTGCCAGCAGCTTAGATCACAGGGCCTACGAGCAGTACTTC.

CDR3 in amino acids: CASSQGRGYTF. The CDR3 bases are TGTGCCAGCAGTCAGGGTCGTGGCTACACCTTC. The chain links TRBV6-5 to TRBJ1-2, with D maybe TRBD1 (5 bases). Germline lookup yields CDR1 MNHEY and CDR2 SVGAGI. This CDR3 spans 11 amino acids. V was cut by 5 bases and J by 7 bases, with 8 bases left in between.

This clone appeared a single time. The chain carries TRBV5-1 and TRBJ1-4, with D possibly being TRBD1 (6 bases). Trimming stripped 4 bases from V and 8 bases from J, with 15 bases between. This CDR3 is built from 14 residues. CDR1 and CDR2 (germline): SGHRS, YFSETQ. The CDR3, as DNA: TGCGCCAGCAGCCTACAGGGTGGGGAGGAAAAACTGTTTTTT. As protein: CASSLQGGEEKLFF. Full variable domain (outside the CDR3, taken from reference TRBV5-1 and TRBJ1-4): KAGVTQTPRYLIKTRGQQVTLSCSPISGHRSVSWYQQTPGQGLQFLFEYFSETQRNKGNFPGRFSGRQFSNSRSEMNVSTLELGDSALYLCASSLQGGEEKLFFGSGTQLSVL.

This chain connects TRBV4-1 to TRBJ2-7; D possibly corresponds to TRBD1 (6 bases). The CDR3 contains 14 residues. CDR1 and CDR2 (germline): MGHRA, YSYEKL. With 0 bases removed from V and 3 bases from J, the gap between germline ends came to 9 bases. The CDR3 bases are TGCGCCAGCAGCCAAGAAAGGACAGACTACGAGCAGTACTTC. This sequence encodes CASSQERTDYEQYF.

The DNA of the CDR3 is TGCGCCAGCAGCCAAGGGACAGGGGATGGCTACACCTTC. As protein: CASSQGTGDGYTF. V and J are TRBV4-1 and TRBJ1-2; 9 bases are shared with TRBD1. The germline gives CDR1 MGHRA, CDR2 YSYEKL. V dropped 1 base and J dropped 6; count of bases not matched to a gene: 0. The CDR3 is made up of 13 amino acids.

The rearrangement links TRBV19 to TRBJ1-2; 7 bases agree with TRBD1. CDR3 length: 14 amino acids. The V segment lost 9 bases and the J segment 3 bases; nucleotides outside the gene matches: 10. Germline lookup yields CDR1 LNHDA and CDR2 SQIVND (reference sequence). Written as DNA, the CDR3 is TGTGCCAGCCACTCTGACAGGGACCACTATGGCTACACCTTC. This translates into CASHSDRDHYGYTF.

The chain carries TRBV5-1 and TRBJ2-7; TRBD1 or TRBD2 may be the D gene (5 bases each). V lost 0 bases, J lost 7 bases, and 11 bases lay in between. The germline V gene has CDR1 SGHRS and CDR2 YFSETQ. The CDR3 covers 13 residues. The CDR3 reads CASSLGGRREQYF. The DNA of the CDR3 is TGCGCCAGCAGCTTGGGGGGACGAAGGGAGCAGTACTTC.

CDR3 sequence reads: CAIGGIATEAFF. In DNA, the CDR3 is TGTGCCATAGGGGGAATTGCCACTGAAGCTTTCTTT. The rearrangement joins TRBV15 to TRBJ1-1; a possible D gene is TRBD1 (6 bases). The V and J ends lost 10 bases and 4 bases respectively, with 13 bases between them. The CDR3 consists of 12 residues. Germline values: CDR1 LNHNV, CDR2 YYDKDF (reference sequence).

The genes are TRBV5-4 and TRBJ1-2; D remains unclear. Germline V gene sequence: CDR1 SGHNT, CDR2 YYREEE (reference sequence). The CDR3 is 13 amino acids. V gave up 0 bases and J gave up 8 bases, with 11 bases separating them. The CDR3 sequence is CASSLAGSEGYTF. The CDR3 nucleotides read TGTGCCAGCAGCTTGGCGGGAAGCGAGGGCTACACCTTC.

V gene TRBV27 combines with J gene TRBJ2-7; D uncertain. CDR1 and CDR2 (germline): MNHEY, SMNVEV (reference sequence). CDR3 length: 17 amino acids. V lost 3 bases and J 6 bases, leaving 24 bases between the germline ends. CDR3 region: CASSFGEHPSPVSEQYF. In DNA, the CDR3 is TGTGCCAGCAGTTTTGGGGAACACCCTTCACCGGTTAGCGAGCAGTACTTC.

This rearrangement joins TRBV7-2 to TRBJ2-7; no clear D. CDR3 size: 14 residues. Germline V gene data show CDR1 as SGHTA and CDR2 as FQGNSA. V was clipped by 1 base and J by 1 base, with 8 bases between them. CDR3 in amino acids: CASSLVVHSYEQYF. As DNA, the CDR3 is TGTGCCAGCAGCTTAGTAGTCCATTCCTACGAGCAGTACTTC.

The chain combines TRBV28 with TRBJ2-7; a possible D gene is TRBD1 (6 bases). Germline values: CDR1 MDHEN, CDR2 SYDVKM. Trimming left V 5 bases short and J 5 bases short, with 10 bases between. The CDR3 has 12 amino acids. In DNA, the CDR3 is TGTGCCAGCAGTGGACAGAGGGACGAGCAGTACTTC. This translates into CASSGQRDEQYF.

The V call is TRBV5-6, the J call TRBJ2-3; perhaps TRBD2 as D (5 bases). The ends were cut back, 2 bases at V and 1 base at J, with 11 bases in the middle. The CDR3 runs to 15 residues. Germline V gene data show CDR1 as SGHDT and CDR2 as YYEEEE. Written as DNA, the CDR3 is TGTGCCAGCAGCTTTTTTCGAGCGGGCACAGATACGCAGTATTTT. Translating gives CASSFFRAGTDTQYF.

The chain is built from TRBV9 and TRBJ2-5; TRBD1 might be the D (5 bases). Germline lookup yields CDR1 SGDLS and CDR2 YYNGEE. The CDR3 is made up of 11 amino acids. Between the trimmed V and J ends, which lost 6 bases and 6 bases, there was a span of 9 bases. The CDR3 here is CASTQGKTQYF. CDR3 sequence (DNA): TGTGCCAGCACTCAGGGAAAGACCCAGTACTTC.

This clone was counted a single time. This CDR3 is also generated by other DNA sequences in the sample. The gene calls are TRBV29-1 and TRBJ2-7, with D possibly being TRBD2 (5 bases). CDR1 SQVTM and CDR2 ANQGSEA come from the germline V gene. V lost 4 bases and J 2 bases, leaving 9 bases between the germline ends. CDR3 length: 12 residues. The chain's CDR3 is CSVGTGTYEQYF. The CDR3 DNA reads TGCAGCGTTGGAACGGGGACCTACGAGCAGTACTTC.

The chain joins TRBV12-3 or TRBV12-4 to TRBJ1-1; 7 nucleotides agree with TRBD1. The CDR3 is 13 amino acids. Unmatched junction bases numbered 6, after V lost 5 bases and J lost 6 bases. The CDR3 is CASSPTGYAEAFF. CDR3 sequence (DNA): TGTGCCAGCAGTCCGACAGGGTACGCTGAAGCTTTCTTT.

The CDR3 DNA is TGCGCCAGCAGCCATAGACAGGGGTGGACCGGGGAGCTGTTTTTT. This encodes CASSHRQGWTGELFF. J is TRBJ2-2 and V is TRBV4-3, with 8 bases matching TRBD1. J gave up 5 bases and V 3 bases, and 5 bases lay outside the gene matches. This CDR3 is 15 amino acids long. Germline V gene lookup returns CDR1 LGHNA and CDR2 YSLEER.

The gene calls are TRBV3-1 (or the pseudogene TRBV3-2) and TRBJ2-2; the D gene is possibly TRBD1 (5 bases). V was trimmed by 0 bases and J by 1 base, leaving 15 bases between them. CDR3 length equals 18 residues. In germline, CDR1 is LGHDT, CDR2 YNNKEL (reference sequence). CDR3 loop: CASSQEHHRRENTGELFF. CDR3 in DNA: TGTGCCAGCAGCCAAGAACATCACAGGCGAGAGAACACCGGGGAGCTGTTTTTT.

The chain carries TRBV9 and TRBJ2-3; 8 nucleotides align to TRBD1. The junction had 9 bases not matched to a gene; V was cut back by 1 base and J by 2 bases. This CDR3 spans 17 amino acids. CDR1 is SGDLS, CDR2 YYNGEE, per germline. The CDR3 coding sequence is TGTGCCAGCAGCGTATCAGGGGGGACAGGCTACACAGATACGCAGTATTTT. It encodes CASSVSGGTGYTDTQYF.

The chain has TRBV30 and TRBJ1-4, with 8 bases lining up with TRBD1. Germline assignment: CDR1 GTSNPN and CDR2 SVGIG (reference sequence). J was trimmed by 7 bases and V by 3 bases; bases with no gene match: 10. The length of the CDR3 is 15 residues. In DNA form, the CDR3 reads TGTGCCTGGAGGGAAAGGGGGACAGGAGGTGAAAAACTGTTTTTT. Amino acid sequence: CAWRERGTGGEKLFF.

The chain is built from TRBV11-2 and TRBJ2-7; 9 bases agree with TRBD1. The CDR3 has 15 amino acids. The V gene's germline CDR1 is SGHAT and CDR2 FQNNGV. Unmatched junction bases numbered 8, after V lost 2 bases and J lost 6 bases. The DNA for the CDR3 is TGTGCCAGCAGCTTATTCGAGACAGGGGGTGGCGAGCAGTACTTC. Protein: CASSLFETGGGEQYF.

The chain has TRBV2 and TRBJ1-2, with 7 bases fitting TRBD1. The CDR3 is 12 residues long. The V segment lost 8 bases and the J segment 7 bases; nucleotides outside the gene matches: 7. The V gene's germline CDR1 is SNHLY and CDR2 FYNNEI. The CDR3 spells CASEGGSAGYTF. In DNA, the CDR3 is TGTGCCAGCGAAGGGGGCTCGGCTGGCTACACCTTC.

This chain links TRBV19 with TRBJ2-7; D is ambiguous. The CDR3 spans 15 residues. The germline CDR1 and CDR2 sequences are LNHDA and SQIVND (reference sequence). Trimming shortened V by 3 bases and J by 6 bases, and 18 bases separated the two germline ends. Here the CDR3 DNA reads TGTGCCAGTAGTATCAGTACGCATACCCTCGGCGAGCAGTACTTC. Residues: CASSISTHTLGEQYF.

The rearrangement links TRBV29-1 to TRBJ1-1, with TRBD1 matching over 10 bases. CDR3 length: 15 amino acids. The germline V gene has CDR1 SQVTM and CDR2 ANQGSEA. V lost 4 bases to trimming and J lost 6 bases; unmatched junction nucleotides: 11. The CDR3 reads CSVVRQGARGAEAFF. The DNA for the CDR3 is TGCAGCGTTGTCCGACAGGGGGCTCGGGGCGCTGAAGCTTTCTTT. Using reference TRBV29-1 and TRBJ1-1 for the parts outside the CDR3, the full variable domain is SAVISQKPSRDICQRGTSLTIQCQVDSQVTMMFWYRQQPGQSLTLIATANQGSEATYESGFVIDKFPISRPNLTFSTLTVSNMSPEDSSIYLCSVVRQGARGAEAFFGQGTRLTVV.

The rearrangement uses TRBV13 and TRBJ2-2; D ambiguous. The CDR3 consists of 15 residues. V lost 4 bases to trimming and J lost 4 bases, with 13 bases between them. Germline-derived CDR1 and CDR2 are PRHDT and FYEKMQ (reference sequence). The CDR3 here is CASSYLRVGTGELFF. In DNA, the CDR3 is TGTGCCAGCAGCTATCTCCGGGTTGGCACCGGGGAGCTGTTTTTT.

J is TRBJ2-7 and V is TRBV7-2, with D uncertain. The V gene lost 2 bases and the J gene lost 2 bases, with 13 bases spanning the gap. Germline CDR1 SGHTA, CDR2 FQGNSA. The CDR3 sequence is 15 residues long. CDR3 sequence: CASSLSALRTYEQYF. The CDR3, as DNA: TGTGCCAGCAGCTTATCGGCCCTACGGACCTACGAGCAGTACTTC.

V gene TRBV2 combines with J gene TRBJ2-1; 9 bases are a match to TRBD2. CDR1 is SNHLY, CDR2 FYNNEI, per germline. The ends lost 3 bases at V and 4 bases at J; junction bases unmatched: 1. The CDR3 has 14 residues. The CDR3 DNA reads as TGTGCCAGCAGTGAGCTAGCGGGATACAATGAGCAGTTCTTC. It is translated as CASSELAGYNEQFF.